This TCR beta chain was sequenced for a study of shared clonotypes between healthy human individuals. Overall study findings and caveats: Collection of samples was limited to blood; tissue repertoires likely differ.

The V end lost 4 bases, the J end lost 1 base, and 11 bases lay between the germline ends. The CDR3 consists of 14 residues. Per germline, CDR1 SGDLS and CDR2 YYNGEE. Measured with immunoSEQ multiplex PCR; TCRdb has only the in-frame clones, and not every one. This sample has 2.3 million or so clones; approximately 95% occur once, and the top ten carry 0.35% to 0.45%. As for this clone: Its target is unknown.

Participating donors were healthy, HIV-negative adults free of recent acute infections or vaccinations. The sequence was collected from a man between 18 and 29 years old in good health. Some clones in this sample may be carry-over from other donors' samples. Sequencing was done on a sample of naive CD4+ T cells from PBMCs. Subset reported: CD45RA+ positively selected. The chain joins TRBV9 to TRBJ1-1; a possible D gene is TRBD1 (6 bases). The CDR3 nucleotides are TGTGCCAGCAGCCAGTCGGGACAGAACACTGAAGCTTTCTTT. It encodes CASSQSGQNTEAFF.